Each of the 25 T cell receptor beta chains below was sequenced from the same sample in a study of blood T cell repertoires in COVID-19. Produced via immunoSEQ multiplex PCR; TCRdb's table is partial and in-frame only. The data hold 160,000 or so clones, with roughly 80% observed a single time. Sequences were obtained from peripheral blood. The receptors shown here come from an elderly woman with acute or convalescent COVID-19.

This chain links TRBV6-5 with TRBJ1-5, with 8 bases lining up with TRBD1. CDR1 and CDR2 from the germline V gene are MNHEY and SVGAGI. The CDR3 contains 15 residues. Losses at the gene ends were 0 bases for V and 2 bases for J; bases not matched to a gene: 0. The CDR3 nucleotides read TGTGCCAGCAGTTACTCGGGACAGGGCAATCAGCCCCAGCATTTT. Amino acid sequence: CASSYSGQGNQPQHF.

The genes are TRBV27 and TRBJ2-1, with 8 bases that match TRBD2. The CDR3 is 15 residues long. Germline CDR1 reads MNHEY; CDR2 reads SMNVEV (reference sequence). V trimming: 10 bases; J trimming: 3 bases; junction bases outside the gene matches: 11. This CDR3 reads CATGTWREVYNEQFF. The CDR3 nucleotides read TGTGCCACCGGGACGTGGCGGGAGGTCTACAATGAGCAGTTCTTC.

This clone was observed a few times. The chain joins TRBV7-9 to TRBJ1-2; the match to TRBD1 covers 9 bases. Trimming took 11 bases from V and 7 from J; bases not matched to a gene: 8. CDR1 and CDR2 (germline): SEHNR, FQNEAQ (reference sequence). The CDR3 extends over 12 amino acids. The CDR3 loop is CAVNRGRGGYTF. The DNA for the CDR3 is TGTGCCGTCAACAGGGGGCGGGGTGGCTACACCTTC.

V usage is TRBV9 and J usage is TRBJ1-2; a weak D match, TRBD1 (6 bases). CDR3 size: 15 residues. Germline V CDR1 and CDR2: SGDLS, YYNGEE. Trimming shortened V by 4 bases and J by 4 bases, and 17 bases separated the two germline ends. The CDR3 DNA reads as TGTGCCAGCAGCCCCGAGGGGGGGGCTCCCTATGGCTACACCTTC. Amino acid sequence: CASSPEGGAPYGYTF.

V usage is TRBV18 and J usage is TRBJ1-5; TRBD1 matches 7 bases. Germline V gene lookup returns CDR1 KGHSH and CDR2 LQKENI. This CDR3 has 15 amino acids. V was clipped by 5 bases and J by 1 base; unmatched bases: 5. For the CDR3, the DNA is TGTGCCAGCTCAGCAGGACAGGTCAGCAATCAGCCCCAGCATTTT. Protein: CASSAGQVSNQPQHF.

The chain uses TRBV27 and TRBJ2-1; 10 bases agree with TRBD2. This CDR3 is 14 amino acids long. Germline lookup yields CDR1 MNHEY and CDR2 SMNVEV (reference sequence). Germline trimming cut 5 bases from V and 9 bases from J; bases unmatched to any gene: 7. CDR3 bases: TGTGCCAGCAGTCTTCTAGCGGGAGTATCTGAGCAGTTCTTC. Its protein is CASSLLAGVSEQFF.

The chain joins TRBV21-1 to TRBJ2-2; no DNA check was done on the table's D call, TRBD2. TRBV21-1 is recorded as a pseudogene. The CDR3 has 18 residues. CDR3 amino acids: CASLRGLAGWWDTGELFF. In DNA, the CDR3 is TGTGCCAGCTTAAGGGGACTAGCGGGATGGTGGGACACCGGGGAGCTGTTTTTT.

The chain recombines TRBV19 with TRBJ2-4; D is unresolved. From germline, CDR1 is LNHDA and CDR2 SQIVND (reference sequence). Trimming took off 3 bases at V and 1 base at J, with 16 bases between the two ends. The CDR3 is made up of 17 amino acids. CDR3 sequence reads: CASSIGHSSSAKNIQYF. CDR3 in DNA: TGTGCCAGTAGTATTGGGCATTCGTCGAGCGCCAAAAACATTCAGTACTTC.

The chain links TRBV7-9 to TRBJ2-3; a possible D gene is TRBD1 (6 bases). Germline V gives CDR1 SEHNR, CDR2 FQNEAQ (reference sequence). The V end was cut by 1 base, the J end by 0 bases, with 17 bases between. CDR3 length: 18 residues. CDR3 coding DNA: TGTGCCAGCAGCTTAGTGGGATCGGGTACAGGGAGCACAGATACGCAGTATTTT. Translated: CASSLVGSGTGSTDTQYF.

The chain has TRBV7-2 and TRBJ2-1, with TRBD1 matching 7 bases. J lost 5 bases, V lost 4 bases, and 8 bases had no gene match. Germline CDR1 and CDR2: SGHTA and FQGNSA. The CDR3 is 15 amino acids. For the CDR3, the DNA is TGTGCCAGCAGCTCCGACAGGGTAGAAGACAATGAGCAGTTCTTC. Translation: CASSSDRVEDNEQFF. Full variable domain (remainder filled in from reference TRBV7-2 and TRBJ2-1): GAGVSQSPSNKVTEKGKDVELRCDPISGHTALYWYRQSLGQGLEFLIYFQGNSAPDKSGLPSDRFSAERTGGSVSTLTIQRTQQEDSAVYLCASSSDRVEDNEQFFGPGTRLTVL.

J is TRBJ2-1 and V is TRBV5-1; 8 bases are a match to TRBD1. The CDR3 has 14 residues. V was pared by 4 bases and J by 5 bases, with 5 bases of the junction left unmatched. Germline assignment: CDR1 SGHRS and CDR2 YFSETQ. The CDR3 protein is CASSAGQGNNEQFF. The CDR3 region has the DNA TGCGCCAGCAGCGCCGGACAGGGCAACAATGAGCAGTTCTTC.

The chain carries TRBV7-2 and TRBJ1-1, with 9 bases matching TRBD1. This CDR3 comprises 13 residues. Looked up from germline, CDR1 is SGHTA and CDR2 is FQGNSA. V was pared by 7 bases and J by 7 bases, with 7 bases of the junction left unmatched. The CDR3 loop reads CASKTGTGIEAFF. The CDR3 coding sequence is TGTGCCAGCAAAACCGGGACAGGGATTGAAGCTTTCTTT.

The chain links TRBV13 to TRBJ1-1; D gene ambiguous. Trimming took off 5 bases at V and 0 bases at J, with 16 bases between the two ends. The CDR3 contains 16 residues. CDR1 is PRHDT and CDR2 is FYEKMQ in the germline V gene (reference sequence). CDR3 loop: CASSPKRETLNTEAFF. The CDR3 coding sequence is TGTGCCAGCAGCCCGAAACGAGAAACGCTGAACACTGAAGCTTTCTTT. Filled out from reference TRBV13 and TRBJ1-1, the complete variable domain reads AAGVIQSPRHLIKEKRETATLKCYPIPRHDTVYWYQQGPGQDPQFLISFYEKMQSDKGSIPDRFSAQQFSDYHSELNMSSLELGDSALYFCASSPKRETLNTEAFFGQGTRLTVV.

The chain carries TRBV5-8 and TRBJ2-7, with a tentative D call TRBD1 (6 bases). The germline CDR1 and CDR2 sequences are SGHTS and YDEGEE. V lost 4 bases and J lost 2, with 13 bases in between. The CDR3 has 14 residues. CDR3 DNA sequence: TGTGCCAGCAGCACAGGGACGGGAACCTACGAGCAGTACTTC. Protein: CASSTGTGTYEQYF.

This chain joins TRBV10-3 and TRBJ2-3, with 8 positions matching TRBD2. Germline V gene data show CDR1 as ENHRY and CDR2 as SYGVKD. Unmatched junction bases numbered 11, after V lost 10 bases and J lost 2 bases. The CDR3 has 15 amino acids. The CDR3, as DNA: TGTGCCACCCAGTCGGGGGGGGGAAACACAGATACGCAGTATTTT. This encodes CATQSGGGNTDTQYF.

This chain joins TRBV25-1 and TRBJ1-2; D perhaps matches TRBD1 (6 bases). Germline V lookup: CDR1 MGHDK, CDR2 SYGVNS. The CDR3 sequence is 13 residues long. Deletions cut 3 bases from V and 5 bases from J, with 10 bases between. The chain's CDR3 is CASSDNTGYGYTF. Here the CDR3 DNA reads TGTGCCAGCAGTGACAATACAGGGTATGGCTACACCTTC.

The chain combines TRBV29-1 with TRBJ1-1; D gene ambiguous. The length of the CDR3 is 13 residues. Per germline, CDR1 SQVTM and CDR2 ANQGSEA. The germline V and J ends were trimmed by 4 bases and 0 bases, with 9 bases remaining between them. CDR3 sequence (DNA): TGCAGCGTTGTGAGTTTCTTGAACACTGAAGCTTTCTTT. Translation gives CSVVSFLNTEAFF.

The genes are TRBV6-4 and TRBJ2-3; no clear D. The CDR3 sequence is 14 residues long. The germline gives CDR1 MRHNA, CDR2 SNTAGT. The V gene lost 0 bases and the J gene lost 8 bases, with 12 bases spanning the gap. CDR3 nucleotide sequence: TGTGCCAGCAGTGACTCTTCCGCCAGAACTACGCAGTATTTT. Its protein is CASSDSSARTTQYF.

The CDR3 bases are TGCGCCAGCAGCCAATATACTAGCGGGTCCTACAATGAGCAGTTCTTC. Translated: CASSQYTSGSYNEQFF. V gene TRBV4-1 combines with J gene TRBJ2-1, with 9 bases fitting TRBD2. The CDR3 is 16 residues long. V was clipped by 2 bases and J by 1 base; unmatched bases: 3. The germline V gene encodes CDR1 MGHRA and CDR2 YSYEKL.

The chain recombines TRBV19 with TRBJ1-1, with 11 bases aligning to TRBD1. From germline, CDR1 is LNHDA and CDR2 SQIVND (reference sequence). The CDR3 is 16 amino acids. With 5 bases clipped from V and 6 bases from J, the junction kept 11 bases outside the gene matches. The CDR3 DNA is TGTGCCAGTAGTTGGCGGGACAGGGGGTTCCGGGCTGAAGCTTTCTTT. Translation: CASSWRDRGFRAEAFF. The full variable domain, rest sourced from reference TRBV19 and TRBJ1-1, is DGGITQSPKYLFRKEGQNVTLSCEQNLNHDAMYWYRQDPGQGLRLIYYSQIVNDFQKGDIAEGYSVSREKKESFPLTVTSAQKNPTAFYLCASSWRDRGFRAEAFFGQGTRLTVV.

The chain employs TRBV6-5 and TRBJ1-4; 10 nucleotides line up with TRBD1. The CDR3 runs to 15 residues. V lost 6 bases and J lost 4; bases outside the gene matches: 5. Germline V lookup: CDR1 MNHEY, CDR2 SVGAGI. The CDR3 protein is CASRPGDRGNEKLFF. CDR3 sequence (DNA): TGTGCCAGCAGACCAGGGGACAGGGGTAATGAAAAACTGTTTTTT.

The V call is TRBV5-5, the J call TRBJ1-2; D remains ambiguous. Germline V gene sequence: CDR1 SGHKS, CDR2 YYEKEE (reference sequence). Trimming removed 0 bases from V and 6 bases from J, with 9 bases in between. The CDR3 covers 13 residues. CDR3 amino acids: CASSLGDINGYTF. DNA for the CDR3: TGTGCCAGCAGCTTGGGCGACATCAATGGCTACACCTTC.

The chain links TRBV3-1 (or the pseudogene TRBV3-2) to TRBJ2-5; TRBD2 matches at 8 bases. The CDR3 extends over 15 amino acids. In germline, CDR1 is LGHDT, CDR2 YNNKEL (reference sequence). The V gene end was trimmed by 5 bases and the J gene end by 4 bases; junction bases not matched to a gene: 9. The DNA for the CDR3 is TGTGCCAGCAGCGTAGGCGGGGGGATGAGAGAGACCCAGTACTTC. It translates to CASSVGGGMRETQYF.

The chain has TRBV7-2 and TRBJ2-5, with 16 bases matching TRBD2. CDR3 length: 15 amino acids. V shed 6 bases and J 5 bases; nucleotides not matched to a gene: 3. Germline CDR1 SGHTA, CDR2 FQGNSA. The CDR3 loop is CASSWGLAGGETQYF. CDR3 nucleotides: TGTGCCAGCAGTTGGGGACTAGCGGGAGGGGAGACCCAGTACTTC.

The count of this clone is one. The V call is TRBV15, the J call TRBJ2-7, with 7 bases fitting TRBD1. The CDR3 is 15 residues long. Germline CDR1 is LNHNV and CDR2 is YYDKDF (reference sequence). The trim removed 5 bases at V and 3 bases at J, leaving 10 bases unmatched. The CDR3 sequence: CATSLDRAPVYEQYF. The CDR3 coding sequence is TGTGCCACCAGCCTCGACAGGGCCCCGGTCTACGAGCAGTACTTC.